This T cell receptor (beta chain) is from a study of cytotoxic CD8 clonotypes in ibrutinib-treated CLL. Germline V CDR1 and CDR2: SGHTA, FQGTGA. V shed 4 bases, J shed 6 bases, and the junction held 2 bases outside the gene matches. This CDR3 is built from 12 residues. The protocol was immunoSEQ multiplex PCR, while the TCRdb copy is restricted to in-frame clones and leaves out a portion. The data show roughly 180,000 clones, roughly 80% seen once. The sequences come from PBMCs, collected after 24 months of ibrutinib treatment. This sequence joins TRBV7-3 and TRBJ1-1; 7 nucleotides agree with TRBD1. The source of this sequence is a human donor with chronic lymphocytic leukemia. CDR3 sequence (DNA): TGTGCCAGCAGCTCAGGGGGTGCTGAAGCTTTCTTT. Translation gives CASSSGGAEAFF. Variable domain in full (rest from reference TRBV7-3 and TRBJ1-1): GAGVSQTPSNKVTEKGKYVELRCDPISGHTALYWYRQSLGQGPEFLIYFQGTGAADDSGLPNDRFFAVRPEGSVSTLKIQRTERGDSAVYLCASSSGGAEAFFGQGTRLTVV.